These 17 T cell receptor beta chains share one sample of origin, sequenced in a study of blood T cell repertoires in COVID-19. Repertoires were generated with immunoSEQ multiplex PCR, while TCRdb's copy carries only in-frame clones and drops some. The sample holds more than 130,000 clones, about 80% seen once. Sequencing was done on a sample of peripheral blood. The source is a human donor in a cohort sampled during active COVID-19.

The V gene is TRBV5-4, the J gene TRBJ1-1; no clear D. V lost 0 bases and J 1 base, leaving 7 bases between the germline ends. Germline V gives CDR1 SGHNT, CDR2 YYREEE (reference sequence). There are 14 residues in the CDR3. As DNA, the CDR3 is TGTGCCAGCAGCTTGGAACAATGGAACACTGAAGCTTTCTTT. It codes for CASSLEQWNTEAFF.

The chain's CDR3 is CSVAWTGGNTEAFF. The CDR3 nucleotides are TGCAGCGTCGCTTGGACAGGGGGGAACACTGAAGCTTTCTTT. This chain uses TRBV29-1 with TRBJ1-1; the match to TRBD1 covers 10 bases. This CDR3 has 14 amino acids. The V segment lost 6 bases and the J segment 1 base; nucleotides outside the gene matches: 5. Germline loops: CDR1 SQVTM, CDR2 ANQGSEA.

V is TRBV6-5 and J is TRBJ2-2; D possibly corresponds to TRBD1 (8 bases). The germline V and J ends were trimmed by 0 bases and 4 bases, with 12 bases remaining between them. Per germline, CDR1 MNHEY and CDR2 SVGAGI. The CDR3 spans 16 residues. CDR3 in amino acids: CASSYSTGEGTGELFF. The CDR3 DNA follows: TGTGCCAGCAGTTACTCGACAGGGGAGGGCACCGGGGAGCTGTTTTTT.

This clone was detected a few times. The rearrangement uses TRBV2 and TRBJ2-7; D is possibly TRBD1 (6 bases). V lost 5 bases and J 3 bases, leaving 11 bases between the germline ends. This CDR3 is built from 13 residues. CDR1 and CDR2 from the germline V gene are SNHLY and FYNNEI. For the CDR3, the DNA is TGTGCCAGCAGTAAATCACAGGGCTACGAGCAGTACTTC. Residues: CASSKSQGYEQYF.

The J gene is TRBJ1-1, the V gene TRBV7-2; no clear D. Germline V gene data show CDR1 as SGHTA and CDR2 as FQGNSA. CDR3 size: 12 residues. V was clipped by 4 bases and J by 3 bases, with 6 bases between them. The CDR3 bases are TGTGCCAGCAGCTCCAGTCACACTGAAGCTTTCTTT. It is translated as CASSSSHTEAFF.

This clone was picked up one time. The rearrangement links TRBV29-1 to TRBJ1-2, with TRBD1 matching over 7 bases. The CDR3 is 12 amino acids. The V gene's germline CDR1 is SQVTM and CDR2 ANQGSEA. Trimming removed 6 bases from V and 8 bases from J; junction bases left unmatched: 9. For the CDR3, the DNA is TGCAGCGTATCGACAGGGCTTACCGGCTACACCTTC. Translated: CSVSTGLTGYTF.

The DNA of the CDR3 is TGTGCCAGCAGCCCCGGGGGGCGCGGTCAGCCCCAGCATTTT. Its protein is CASSPGGRGQPQHF. This chain joins TRBV11-2 and TRBJ1-5, with D perhaps TRBD1 (6 bases). The CDR3 length is 14 residues. Trimming removed 5 bases at V and 6 bases at J, with 14 bases between. CDR1 and CDR2 (germline): SGHAT, FQNNGV. Combining the CDR3 with reference TRBV11-2 and TRBJ1-5 gives the whole variable domain EAGVAQSPRYKIIEKRQSVAFWCNPISGHATLYWYQQILGQGPKLLIQFQNNGVVDDSQLPKDRFSAERLKGVDSTLKIQPAKLEDSAVYLCASSPGGRGQPQHFGDGTRLSIL.

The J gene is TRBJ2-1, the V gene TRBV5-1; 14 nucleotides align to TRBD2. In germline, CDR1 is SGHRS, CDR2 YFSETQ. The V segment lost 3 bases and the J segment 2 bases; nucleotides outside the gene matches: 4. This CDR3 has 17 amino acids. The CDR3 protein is CASSWGTSGGTYNEQFF. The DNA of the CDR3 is TGCGCCAGCAGCTGGGGGACTAGCGGGGGCACCTACAATGAGCAGTTCTTC.

The CDR3 nucleotides read TGTGCCAGCAGCCCCCCCGGACAGCCGGGCACTGAAGCTTTCTTT. Encoded protein: CASSPPGQPGTEAFF. The chain combines TRBV27 with TRBJ1-1; TRBD1 might be the D (6 bases). Between the trimmed V and J ends, which lost 6 bases and 4 bases, there was a span of 18 bases. CDR3 length: 15 residues. CDR1 and CDR2 from the germline V gene are MNHEY and SMNVEV (reference sequence).

The CDR3 sequence is CASSEAGGGNQPQHF. CDR3 DNA: TGTGCCAGCAGTGAAGCAGGCGGGGGAAATCAGCCCCAGCATTTT. The chain couples TRBV6-1 to TRBJ1-5, with a possible D match to TRBD1 (5 bases). Trimming left V 0 bases short and J 4 bases short, with 10 bases between. The CDR3 totals 15 residues. Germline CDR1 is MNHNS and CDR2 is SASEGT.

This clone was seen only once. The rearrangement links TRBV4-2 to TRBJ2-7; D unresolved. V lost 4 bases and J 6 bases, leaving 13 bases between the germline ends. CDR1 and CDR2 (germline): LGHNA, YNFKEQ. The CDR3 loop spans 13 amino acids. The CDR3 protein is CASSLLQLGEQYF. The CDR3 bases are TGTGCCAGCAGCCTTTTACAGCTCGGCGAGCAGTACTTC.

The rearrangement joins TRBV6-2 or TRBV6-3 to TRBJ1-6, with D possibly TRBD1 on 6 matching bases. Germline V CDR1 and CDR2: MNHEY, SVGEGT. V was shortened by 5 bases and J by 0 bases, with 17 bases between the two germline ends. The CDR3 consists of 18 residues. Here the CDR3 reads CASSATGQSSSYNSPLHF. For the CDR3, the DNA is TGTGCCAGCAGTGCAACAGGACAGTCAAGCTCCTATAATTCACCCCTCCACTTT.

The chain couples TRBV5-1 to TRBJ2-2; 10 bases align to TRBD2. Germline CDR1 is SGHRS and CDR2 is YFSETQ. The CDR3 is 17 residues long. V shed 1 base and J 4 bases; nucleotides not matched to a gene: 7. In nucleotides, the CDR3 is TGCGCCAGCAGCTTGCCAGCGGGGGGGCGTGGCACCGGGGAGCTGTTTTTT. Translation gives CASSLPAGGRGTGELFF. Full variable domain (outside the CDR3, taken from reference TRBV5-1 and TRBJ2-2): KAGVTQTPRYLIKTRGQQVTLSCSPISGHRSVSWYQQTPGQGLQFLFEYFSETQRNKGNFPGRFSGRQFSNSRSEMNVSTLELGDSALYLCASSLPAGGRGTGELFFGEGSRLTVL.

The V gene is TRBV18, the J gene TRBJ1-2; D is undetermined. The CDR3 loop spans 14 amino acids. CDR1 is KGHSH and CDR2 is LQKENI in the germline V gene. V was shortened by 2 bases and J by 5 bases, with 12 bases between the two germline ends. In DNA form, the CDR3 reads TGTGCCAGCTCACCAGGTCAAGCAATTTATGGCTACACCTTC. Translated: CASSPGQAIYGYTF.

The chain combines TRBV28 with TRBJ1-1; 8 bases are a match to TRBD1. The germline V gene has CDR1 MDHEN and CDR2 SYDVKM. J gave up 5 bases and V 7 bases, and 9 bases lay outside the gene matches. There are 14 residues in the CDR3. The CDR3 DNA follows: TGTGCCAGCACCCCGCGGACAGGGAGGACTGAAGCTTTCTTT. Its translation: CASTPRTGRTEAFF.

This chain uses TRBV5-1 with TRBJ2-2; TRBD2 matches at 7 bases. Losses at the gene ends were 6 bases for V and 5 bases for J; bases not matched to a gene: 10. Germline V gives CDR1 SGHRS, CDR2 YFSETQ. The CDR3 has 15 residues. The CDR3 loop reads CASKNQRGPTGELFF. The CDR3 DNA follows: TGCGCCAGCAAAAACCAGCGGGGTCCGACCGGGGAGCTGTTTTTT.

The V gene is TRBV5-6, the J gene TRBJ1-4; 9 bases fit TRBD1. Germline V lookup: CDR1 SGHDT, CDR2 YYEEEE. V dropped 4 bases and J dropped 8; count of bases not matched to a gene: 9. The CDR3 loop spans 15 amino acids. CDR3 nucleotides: TGTGCCAGCAGCCTGACGACAGGGGGGGAAGAAAAACTGTTTTTT. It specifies CASSLTTGGEEKLFF.